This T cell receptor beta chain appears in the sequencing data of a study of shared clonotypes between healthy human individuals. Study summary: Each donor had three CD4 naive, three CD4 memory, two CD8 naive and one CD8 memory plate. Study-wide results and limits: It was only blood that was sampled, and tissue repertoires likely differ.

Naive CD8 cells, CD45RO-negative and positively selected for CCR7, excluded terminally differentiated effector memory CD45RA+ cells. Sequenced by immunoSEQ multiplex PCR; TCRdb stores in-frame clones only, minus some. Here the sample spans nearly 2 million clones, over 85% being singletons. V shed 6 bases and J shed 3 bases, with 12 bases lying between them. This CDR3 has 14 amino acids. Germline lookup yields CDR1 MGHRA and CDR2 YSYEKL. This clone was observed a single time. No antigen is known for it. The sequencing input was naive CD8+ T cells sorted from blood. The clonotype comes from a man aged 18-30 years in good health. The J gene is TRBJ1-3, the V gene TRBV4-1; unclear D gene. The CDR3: CASRDRSFGNTIYF. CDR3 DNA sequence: TGCGCCAGCAGGGACCGGAGCTTTGGAAACACCATATATTTT.